This T cell receptor (beta chain) was retrieved from a study of blood T cell repertoires in COVID-19. Study background: Both acute and convalescent COVID-19 samples were obtained from the United States, Italy and Spain.

Study processing details: Using reference gene primer amplification, nucleated cell counts were estimated. Sequencing was performed with immunoSEQ multiplex PCR; in TCRdb, only in-frame clones are kept and a portion is missing. That table gives V, J and clone size, and the DNA gave D and trimming. Here the sample spans 95,000 to 110,000 clones, 87% being singletons. From germline, CDR1 is SGHDT and CDR2 YYEEEE. V trimming: 1 base; J trimming: 7 bases; junction bases outside the gene matches: 10. CDR3 length equals 16 residues. Sequencing used peripheral blood. This receptor was taken from a human donor in a cohort sampled during active COVID-19. The gene calls are TRBV5-6 and TRBJ2-2; 7 bases fit TRBD2. This CDR3 reads CASSLKAGRFIGELFF. The CDR3 DNA is TGTGCCAGCAGCTTGAAGGCCGGGAGGTTCATCGGGGAGCTGTTTTTT.